This T cell receptor (beta chain) was recovered during a study of cytomegalovirus exposure and HLA in healthy donors. Regarding the study as a whole: TCR clusters originating in the first cohort tended to co-occur in the roughly 120 validation repertoires, according to a later analysis. About 150 TCR beta chains were listed as cytomegalovirus-associated.

On this clone: What it binds is unknown.

Profiled with immunoSEQ multiplex PCR; TCRdb holds only in-frame clones, not every one. The top ten clones hold 2.8% of a sample with 190,000 or so clones, more than 65% of them seen once. The CDR3 covers 15 residues. With 4 bases removed from V and 5 bases from J, the gap between germline ends came to 14 bases. Per germline, CDR1 MNHEY and CDR2 SVGAGI. This clonotype was obtained from a young woman in good health and CMV-seropositive. The sequenced sample was PBMCs. The J gene is TRBJ1-4, the V gene TRBV6-5; maybe TRBD1 (6 bases). The CDR3 loop is CASSSHQGLNEKLFF. The CDR3 nucleotides are TGTGCCAGCAGTTCCCACCAGGGGTTGAATGAAAAACTGTTTTTT.